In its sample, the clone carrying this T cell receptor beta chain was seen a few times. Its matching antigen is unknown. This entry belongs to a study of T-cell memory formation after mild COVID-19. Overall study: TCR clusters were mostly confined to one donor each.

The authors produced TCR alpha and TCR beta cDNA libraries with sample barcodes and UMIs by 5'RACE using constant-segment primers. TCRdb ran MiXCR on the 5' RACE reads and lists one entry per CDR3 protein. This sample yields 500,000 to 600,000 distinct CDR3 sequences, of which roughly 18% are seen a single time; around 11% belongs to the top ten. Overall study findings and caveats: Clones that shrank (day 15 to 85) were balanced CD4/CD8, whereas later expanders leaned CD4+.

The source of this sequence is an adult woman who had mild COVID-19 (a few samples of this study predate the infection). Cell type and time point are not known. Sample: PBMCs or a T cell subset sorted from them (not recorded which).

The CDR3 is CASSLALAGGEQYF. In DNA form, the CDR3 reads TGTGCCAGCAGCTTAGCGCTCGCGGGCGGCGAGCAGTACTTC. V is TRBV7-2 and J is TRBJ2-7; maybe TRBD2 (5 bases). V was shortened by 0 bases and J by 6 bases, with 12 bases between the two germline ends. CDR3 size: 14 residues. Germline-derived CDR1 and CDR2 are SGHTA and FQGNSA.